Presented here are 18 T cell receptor beta chains from one specimen sequenced in a study of T cell responses to AZD1222 COVID-19 vaccine. Method: immunoSEQ multiplex PCR; TCRdb's copy keeps in-frame clones and lacks some. This sample has 150,000 to 200,000 clones, with approximately 90% found just once. This sample comprised peripheral blood, obtained on day 0 of AZD1222 vaccination. These receptors were obtained from an adult in good health.

The J gene is TRBJ2-5, the V gene TRBV5-1; TRBD1 might be the D (6 bases). This CDR3 region has 14 residues. CDR1 is SGHRS and CDR2 is YFSETQ in the germline V gene. V lost 4 bases, J lost 2 bases, and 12 bases lay in between. The CDR3: CASSTQGYQETQYF. CDR3 nucleotides: TGCGCCAGCAGCACCCAGGGGTATCAAGAGACCCAGTACTTC.

The chain combines TRBV9 with TRBJ2-4, with D maybe TRBD2 (5 bases). The V end lost 1 base, the J end lost 2 bases, and 13 bases lay between the germline ends. CDR3 length: 16 amino acids. CDR1 is SGDLS, CDR2 YYNGEE, per germline. The CDR3 DNA follows: TGTGCCAGCAGCGTAAGGGCTAGCCCTACCAAAAACATTCAGTACTTC. Residues: CASSVRASPTKNIQYF.

The chain employs TRBV10-1 and TRBJ1-1; TRBD1 matches at 9 bases. This CDR3 comprises 15 residues. The V gene's germline CDR1 is WNHNN and CDR2 SYGVQD (reference sequence). The trim removed 5 bases at V and 1 base at J, leaving 5 bases unmatched. This CDR3 reads CASSLDRGWNTEAFF. In DNA, the CDR3 is TGCGCCAGCAGTCTCGACAGGGGGTGGAACACTGAAGCTTTCTTT.

The gene calls are TRBV12-3 or TRBV12-4 and TRBJ2-1; D call uncertain. V was pared by 3 bases and J by 4 bases, with 4 bases between. The CDR3 spans 12 residues. In DNA, the CDR3 is TGTGCCAGCAGTTTTGGTTACAATGAGCAGTTCTTC. It translates to CASSFGYNEQFF.

J is TRBJ2-1 and V is TRBV7-6, with D possibly TRBD2 on 5 matching bases. Trimming removed 3 bases from V and 5 bases from J, with 8 bases in between. Germline V lookup: CDR1 SGHVS, CDR2 FNYEAQ. The CDR3 contains 13 residues. The DNA for the CDR3 is TGTGCCAGCAGCTTGTACGGGAACAATGAGCAGTTCTTC. Translation gives CASSLYGNNEQFF.

In this sample, this clone turned up once. The chain employs TRBV5-6 and TRBJ2-4; 9 nucleotides match TRBD2. Trimming removed 0 bases from V and 6 bases from J; junction bases left unmatched: 7. This CDR3 is 16 amino acids long. Germline loops: CDR1 SGHDT, CDR2 YYEEEE. The CDR3 loop reads CASSLEAGGPGNIQYF. The DNA for the CDR3 is TGTGCCAGCAGCTTGGAGGCGGGAGGGCCGGGAAACATTCAGTACTTC. Looking up the rest from reference TRBV5-6 and TRBJ2-4 gives the full variable domain: DAGVTQSPTHLIKTRGQQVTLRCSPKSGHDTVSWYQQALGQGPQFIFQYYEEEERQRGNFPDRFSGHQFPNYSSELNVNALLLGDSALYLCASSLEAGGPGNIQYFGAGTRLSVL.

The chain combines TRBV2 with TRBJ2-5; 8 bases fit TRBD2. V lost 7 bases, J lost 5 bases, and 18 bases stayed unmatched. The CDR3 has 17 residues. Germline V gene lookup returns CDR1 SNHLY and CDR2 FYNNEI. This CDR3 is CASITNRASGLVETQYF. CDR3 DNA sequence: TGTGCCAGCATAACAAACCGGGCTAGCGGGTTAGTGGAGACCCAGTACTTC.

The chain is built from TRBV6-5 and TRBJ1-2; TRBD1 matches 10 bases. CDR3 length equals 15 residues. Germline-derived CDR1 and CDR2 are MNHEY and SVGAGI. V shed 4 bases, J shed 2 bases, and the junction held 4 bases outside the gene matches. CDR3 in amino acids: CASSLPGQGNYGYTF. The CDR3 bases are TGTGCCAGCAGTTTACCGGGACAGGGGAACTATGGCTACACCTTC.

Only one count was recorded for this clone. This chain joins TRBV18 and TRBJ1-2; weak D call: TRBD1 (6 bases). The CDR3 has 14 residues. Deletions cut 5 bases from V and 5 bases from J, with 15 bases between. Per the germline V gene, CDR1 is KGHSH and CDR2 is LQKENI. CDR3 region: CASSAQGNGYGYTF. The CDR3 DNA follows: TGTGCCAGCTCAGCACAGGGTAATGGATATGGCTACACCTTC.

The CDR3 DNA reads as TGTGCCATCAGTGAGGGAGGTCTGATGAGCAATCAGCCCCAGCATTTT. As protein: CAISEGGLMSNQPQHF. The chain joins TRBV10-3 to TRBJ1-5, with D unclear. Germline values: CDR1 ENHRY, CDR2 SYGVKD. Trimming left V 2 bases short and J 1 base short, with 12 bases between. The CDR3 loop spans 16 amino acids.

V and J are TRBV27 and TRBJ2-5; 16 bases align to TRBD2. CDR3 length equals 17 residues. Germline-derived CDR1 and CDR2 are MNHEY and SMNVEV (reference sequence). The J segment lost 5 bases and the V segment lost 3 bases, leaving 6 bases of the junction unmatched. DNA for the CDR3: TGTGCCAGCAGTTTTATGGGACTAGCGGGAGGGGCGGAGACCCAGTACTTC. Amino acids: CASSFMGLAGGAETQYF.

The chain couples TRBV18 to TRBJ1-5, with 7 bases that match TRBD1. Germline loops: CDR1 KGHSH, CDR2 LQKENI. Trimming took 2 bases from V and 11 from J; bases not matched to a gene: 6. This CDR3 comprises 13 residues. Here the CDR3 DNA reads TGTGCCAGCTCACCAAGACAGGGATGGGCCCAGCATTTT. Encoded protein: CASSPRQGWAQHF.

V and J are TRBV5-1 and TRBJ2-1; 7 positions match TRBD2. Unmatched junction bases numbered 7, after V lost 0 bases and J lost 1 base. Germline V gene data show CDR1 as SGHRS and CDR2 as YFSETQ. This CDR3 is 17 amino acids long. The CDR3 nucleotides are TGCGCCAGCAGCTTGGCCTTGCTAGCGGAATCCTACAATGAGCAGTTCTTC. Translating gives CASSLALLAESYNEQFF.

The rearrangement uses TRBV6-6 and TRBJ1-6; a weak D match, TRBD1 (6 bases). V lost 0 bases to trimming and J lost 6 bases, with 9 bases between them. This CDR3 contains 15 residues. Germline loops: CDR1 MNHNY, CDR2 SVGAGI (reference sequence). The CDR3 spells CASSYSRQANSPLHF. In DNA form, the CDR3 reads TGTGCCAGCAGTTACTCCCGACAGGCTAATTCACCCCTCCACTTT.

This sequence joins TRBV15 and TRBJ2-5, with TRBD1 as a possible D gene (6 bases). The CDR3 is made up of 16 amino acids. The V gene's germline CDR1 is LNHNV and CDR2 YYDKDF (reference sequence). V shed 3 bases and J shed 4 bases, with 18 bases lying between them. The CDR3 sequence is CATSSGITGLLETQYF. CDR3 DNA: TGTGCCACCAGCAGCGGTATCACAGGGTTGCTAGAGACCCAGTACTTC.

The genes are TRBV6-5 and TRBJ1-2; 9 bases line up with TRBD1. CDR1 is MNHEY and CDR2 is SVGAGI in the germline V gene. CDR3 length: 15 residues. Trimming cost V 8 bases and J 5 bases; bases outside gene matches: 12. Here the CDR3 reads CASSDGTGMPYGYTF. CDR3 bases: TGTGCCAGCTCGGACGGGACAGGGATGCCATATGGCTACACCTTC.

The gene calls are TRBV21-1 and TRBJ1-6. TRBV21-1 is described as a pseudogene. The CDR3 consists of 18 residues. The CDR3 DNA is TGTGCCAGCAGCGGGTCCGCCAGCCCAGACTCCTATAATTCACCCCTCCACTTT. It specifies CASSGSASPDSYNSPLHF.

CDR3 nucleotide sequence: TGTGCCAGCAGCCGGGGAGCTAGCGGGACAGATACGCAGTATTTT. Protein: CASSRGASGTDTQYF. The rearrangement links TRBV3-1 (or the pseudogene TRBV3-2) to TRBJ2-3, with 8 nucleotides matching TRBD2. The V and J ends lost 4 bases and 3 bases, in that order; junction bases with no gene match: 6. The CDR3 contains 15 residues. The germline CDR1 and CDR2 sequences are LGHDT and YNNKEL (reference sequence).